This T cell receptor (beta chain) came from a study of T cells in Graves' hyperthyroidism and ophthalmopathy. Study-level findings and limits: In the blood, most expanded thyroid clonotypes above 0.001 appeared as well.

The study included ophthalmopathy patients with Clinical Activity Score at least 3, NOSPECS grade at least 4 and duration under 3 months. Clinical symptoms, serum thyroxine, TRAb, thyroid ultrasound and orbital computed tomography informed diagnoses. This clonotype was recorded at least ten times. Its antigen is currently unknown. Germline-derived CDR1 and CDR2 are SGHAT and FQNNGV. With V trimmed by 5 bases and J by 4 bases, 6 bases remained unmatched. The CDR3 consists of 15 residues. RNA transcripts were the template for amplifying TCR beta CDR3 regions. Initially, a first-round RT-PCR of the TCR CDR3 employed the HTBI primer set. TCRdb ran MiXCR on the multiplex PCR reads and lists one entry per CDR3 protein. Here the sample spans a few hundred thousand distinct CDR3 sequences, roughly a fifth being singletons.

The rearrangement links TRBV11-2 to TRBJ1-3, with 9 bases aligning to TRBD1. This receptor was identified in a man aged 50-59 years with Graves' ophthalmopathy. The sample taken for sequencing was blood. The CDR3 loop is CASSGPTGGGNTIYF. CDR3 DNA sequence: TGTGCCAGCAGCGGTCCCACAGGGGGCGGAAACACCATATATTTT.